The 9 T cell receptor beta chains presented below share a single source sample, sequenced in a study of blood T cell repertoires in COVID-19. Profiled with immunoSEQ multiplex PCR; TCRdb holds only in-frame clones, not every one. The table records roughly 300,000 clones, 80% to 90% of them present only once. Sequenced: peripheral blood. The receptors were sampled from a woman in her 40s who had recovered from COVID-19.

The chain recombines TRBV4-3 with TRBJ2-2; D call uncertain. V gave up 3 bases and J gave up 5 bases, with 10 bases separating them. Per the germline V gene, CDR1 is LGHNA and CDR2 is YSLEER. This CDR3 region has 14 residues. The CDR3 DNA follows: TGCGCCAGCAGCCAGTCTCCAGTGACCGGGGAGCTGTTTTTT. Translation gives CASSQSPVTGELFF.

The CDR3 region has the DNA TGTGCCAGTAGTACGACAGCACTTAACTATGGCTACACCTTC. Translating it yields CASSTTALNYGYTF. The V gene is TRBV19, the J gene TRBJ1-2; possible D gene TRBD1, 5 bases. From germline, CDR1 is LNHDA and CDR2 SQIVND (reference sequence). Trimming cost V 4 bases and J 1 base, with 10 bases left between them. The CDR3 length is 14 residues.

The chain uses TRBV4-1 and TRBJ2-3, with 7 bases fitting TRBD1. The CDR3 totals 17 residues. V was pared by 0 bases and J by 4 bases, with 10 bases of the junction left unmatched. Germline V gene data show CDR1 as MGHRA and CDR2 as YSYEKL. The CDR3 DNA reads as TGCGCCAGCAGCCAAGACGGGTTAGGGGGCGCAGCAGATACGCAGTATTTT. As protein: CASSQDGLGGAADTQYF.

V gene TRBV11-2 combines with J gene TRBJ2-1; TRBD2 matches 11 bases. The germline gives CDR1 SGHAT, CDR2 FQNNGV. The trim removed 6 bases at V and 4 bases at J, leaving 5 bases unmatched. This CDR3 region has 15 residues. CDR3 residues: CASRPLAGVYNEQFF. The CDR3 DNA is TGTGCCAGCAGGCCACTAGCGGGGGTATACAATGAGCAGTTCTTC.

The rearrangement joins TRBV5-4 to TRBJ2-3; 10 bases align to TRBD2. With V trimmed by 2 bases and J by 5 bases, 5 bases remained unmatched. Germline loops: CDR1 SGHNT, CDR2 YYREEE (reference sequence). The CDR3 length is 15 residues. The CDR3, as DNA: TGTGCCAGCAGCTTCGGTAGCGGGGGGAAAGATACGCAGTATTTT. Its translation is CASSFGSGGKDTQYF.

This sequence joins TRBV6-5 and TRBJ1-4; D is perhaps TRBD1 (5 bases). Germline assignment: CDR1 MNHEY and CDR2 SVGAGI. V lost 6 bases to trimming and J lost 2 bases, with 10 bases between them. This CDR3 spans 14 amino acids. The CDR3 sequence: CASRPGRTNEKLFF. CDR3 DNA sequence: TGTGCCAGCAGGCCAGGGCGGACTAATGAAAAACTGTTTTTT.

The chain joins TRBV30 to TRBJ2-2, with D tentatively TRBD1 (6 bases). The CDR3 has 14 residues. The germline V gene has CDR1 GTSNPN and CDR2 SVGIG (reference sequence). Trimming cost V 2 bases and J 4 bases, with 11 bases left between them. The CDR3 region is CAWSTWGRTGELFF. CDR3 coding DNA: TGTGCCTGGAGTACGTGGGGGCGCACCGGGGAGCTGTTTTTT.

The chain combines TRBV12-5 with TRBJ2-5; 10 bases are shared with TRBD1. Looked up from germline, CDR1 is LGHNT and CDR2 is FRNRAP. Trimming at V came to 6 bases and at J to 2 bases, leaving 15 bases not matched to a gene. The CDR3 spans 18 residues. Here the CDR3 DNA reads TGTGCTAGTGGCCCCCTAGGGACAGGGGCCACGAAACAAGAGACCCAGTACTTC. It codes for CASGPLGTGATKQETQYF.

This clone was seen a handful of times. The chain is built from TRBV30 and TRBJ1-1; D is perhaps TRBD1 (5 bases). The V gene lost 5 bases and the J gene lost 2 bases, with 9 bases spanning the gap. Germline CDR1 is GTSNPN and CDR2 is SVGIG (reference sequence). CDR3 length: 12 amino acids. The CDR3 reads CAWRGFNTEAFF. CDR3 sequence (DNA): TGTGCCTGGCGGGGGTTCAACACTGAAGCTTTCTTT.